This section outlines one T cell receptor beta chain sequence together with its context. This entry comes from a study of T-cell reconstitution after alpha-beta-depleted transplantation in children. The V gene lost 9 bases and the J gene lost 5 bases, with 13 bases spanning the gap. This CDR3 is 12 amino acids long. Germline assignment: CDR1 SGHTA and CDR2 FQGTGA. Using unique molecular identifiers, the investigators prepared the TCRbeta library. TCRdb itself ran the PCR reads through MiXCR, one entry per CDR3 protein. Of 450,000 to 600,000 distinct CDR3 sequences detected, around 13% appear once; the ten largest clones hold over 2%.

V and J are TRBV7-3 and TRBJ2-5, with D possibly called TRBD1 or TRBD2 (5 bases each). Sequenced here: PBMCs, mostly from graft donor cells, sampled 360 days after TCRalphabeta/CD19-depleted stem cell transplant. The clonotype comes from a male patient under 18 who had a stem cell transplant for acute myeloid leukemia, so the T cells may come from the graft donor. DNA for the CDR3: TGTGCCAGTACCGGCGAGGGGGAGACCCAGTACTTC. This sequence encodes CASTGEGETQYF.